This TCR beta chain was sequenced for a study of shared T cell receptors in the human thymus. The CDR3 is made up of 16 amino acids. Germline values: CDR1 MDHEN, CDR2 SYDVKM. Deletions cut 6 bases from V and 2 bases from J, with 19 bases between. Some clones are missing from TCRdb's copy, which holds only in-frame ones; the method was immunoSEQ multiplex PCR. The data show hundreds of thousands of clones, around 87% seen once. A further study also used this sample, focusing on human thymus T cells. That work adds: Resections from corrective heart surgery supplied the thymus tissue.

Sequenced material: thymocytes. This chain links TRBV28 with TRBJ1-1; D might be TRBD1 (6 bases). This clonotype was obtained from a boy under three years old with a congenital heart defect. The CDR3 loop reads CASREPPQGNNTEAFF. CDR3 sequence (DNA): TGTGCCAGCAGAGAACCCCCTCAGGGGAATAACACTGAAGCTTTCTTT.